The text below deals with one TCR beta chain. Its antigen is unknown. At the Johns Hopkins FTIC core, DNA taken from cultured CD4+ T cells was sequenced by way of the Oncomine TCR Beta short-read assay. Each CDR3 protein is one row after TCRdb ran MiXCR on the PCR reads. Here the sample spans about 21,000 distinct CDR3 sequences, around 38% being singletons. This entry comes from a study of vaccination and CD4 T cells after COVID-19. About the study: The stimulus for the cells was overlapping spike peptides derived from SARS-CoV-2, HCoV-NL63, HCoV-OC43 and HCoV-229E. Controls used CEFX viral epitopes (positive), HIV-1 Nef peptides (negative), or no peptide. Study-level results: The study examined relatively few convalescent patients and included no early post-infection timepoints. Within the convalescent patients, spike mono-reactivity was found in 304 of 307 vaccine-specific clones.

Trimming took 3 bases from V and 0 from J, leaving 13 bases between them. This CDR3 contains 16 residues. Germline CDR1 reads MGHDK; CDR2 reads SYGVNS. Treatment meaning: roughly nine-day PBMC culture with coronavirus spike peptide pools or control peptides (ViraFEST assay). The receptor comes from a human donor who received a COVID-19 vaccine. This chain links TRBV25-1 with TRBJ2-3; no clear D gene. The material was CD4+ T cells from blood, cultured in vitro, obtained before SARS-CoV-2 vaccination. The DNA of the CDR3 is TGTGCCAGCAGTGAGCTTCCTTTCTCTAGCACAGATACGCAGTATTTT. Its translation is CASSELPFSSTDTQYF.